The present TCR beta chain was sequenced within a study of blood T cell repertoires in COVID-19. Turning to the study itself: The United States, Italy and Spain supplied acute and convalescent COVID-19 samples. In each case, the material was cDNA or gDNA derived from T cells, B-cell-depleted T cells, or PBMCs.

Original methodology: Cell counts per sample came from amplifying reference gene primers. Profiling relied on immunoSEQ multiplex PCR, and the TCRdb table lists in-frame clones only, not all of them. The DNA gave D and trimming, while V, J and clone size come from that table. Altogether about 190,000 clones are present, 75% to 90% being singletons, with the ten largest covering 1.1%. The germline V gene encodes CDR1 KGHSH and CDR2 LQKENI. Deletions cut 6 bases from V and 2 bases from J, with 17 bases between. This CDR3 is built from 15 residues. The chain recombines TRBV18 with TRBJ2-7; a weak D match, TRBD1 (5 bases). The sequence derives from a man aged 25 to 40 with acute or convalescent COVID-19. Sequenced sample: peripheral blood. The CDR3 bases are TGTGCCAGCTCGGACGGACAAACGATCCCCTACGAGCAGTACTTC. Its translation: CASSDGQTIPYEQYF.